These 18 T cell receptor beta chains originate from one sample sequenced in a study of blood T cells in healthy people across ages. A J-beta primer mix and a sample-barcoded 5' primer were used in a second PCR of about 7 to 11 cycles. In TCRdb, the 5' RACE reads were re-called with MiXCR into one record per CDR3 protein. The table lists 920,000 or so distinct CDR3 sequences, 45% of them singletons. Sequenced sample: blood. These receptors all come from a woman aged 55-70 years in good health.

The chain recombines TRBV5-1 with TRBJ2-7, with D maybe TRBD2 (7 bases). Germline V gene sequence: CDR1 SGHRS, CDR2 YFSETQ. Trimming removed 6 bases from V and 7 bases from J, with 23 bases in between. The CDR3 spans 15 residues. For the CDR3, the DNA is TGCGCCAGCACCCCGGGGGGCTTCGCCTACAATGAGCAGTACTTC. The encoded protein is CASTPGGFAYNEQYF.

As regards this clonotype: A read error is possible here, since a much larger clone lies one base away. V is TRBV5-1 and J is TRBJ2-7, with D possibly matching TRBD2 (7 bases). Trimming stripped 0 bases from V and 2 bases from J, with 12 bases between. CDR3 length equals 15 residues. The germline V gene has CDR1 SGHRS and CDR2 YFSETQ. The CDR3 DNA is TGCGCCAGCAGCTTGGGAGCGGGACAAGCCTACGAGCAGTACTTC. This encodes CASSLGAGQAYEQYF.

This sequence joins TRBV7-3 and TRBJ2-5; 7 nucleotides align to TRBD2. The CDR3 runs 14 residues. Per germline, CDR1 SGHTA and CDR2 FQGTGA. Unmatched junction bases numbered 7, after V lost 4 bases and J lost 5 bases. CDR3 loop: CASSSPGGLETQYF. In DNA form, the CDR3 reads TGTGCCAGCAGCTCACCGGGGGGTCTGGAGACCCAGTACTTC.

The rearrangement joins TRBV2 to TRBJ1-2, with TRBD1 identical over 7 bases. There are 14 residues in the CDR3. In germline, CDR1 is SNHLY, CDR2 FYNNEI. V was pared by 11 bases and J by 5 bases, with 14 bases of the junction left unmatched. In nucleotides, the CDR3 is TGTGCCGGACGGGACAGTGAGTTTTCTTATGGCTACACCTTC. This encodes CAGRDSEFSYGYTF.

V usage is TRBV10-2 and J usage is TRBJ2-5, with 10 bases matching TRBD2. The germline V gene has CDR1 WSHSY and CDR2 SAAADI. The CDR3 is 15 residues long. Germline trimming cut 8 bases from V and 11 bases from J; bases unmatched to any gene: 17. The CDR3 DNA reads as TGCGCCAGCCGGCCACTAAGCGGGAGGGCCGAGGAGCAGTACTTC. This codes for CASRPLSGRAEEQYF.

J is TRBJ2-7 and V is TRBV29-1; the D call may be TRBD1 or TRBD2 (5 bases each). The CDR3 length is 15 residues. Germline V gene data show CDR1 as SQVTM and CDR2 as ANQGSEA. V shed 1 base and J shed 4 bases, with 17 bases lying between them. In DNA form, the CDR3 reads TGCAGCGTTGAAGGCCGCGCAGAGGGGCGATACGAGCAGTACTTC. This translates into CSVEGRAEGRYEQYF.

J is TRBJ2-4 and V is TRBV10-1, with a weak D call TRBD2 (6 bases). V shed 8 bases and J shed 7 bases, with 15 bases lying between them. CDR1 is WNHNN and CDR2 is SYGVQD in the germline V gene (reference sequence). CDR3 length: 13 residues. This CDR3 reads CASGTAGGNIQYF. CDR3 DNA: TGCGCCAGCGGGACCGCTGGGGGGAACATTCAGTACTTC.

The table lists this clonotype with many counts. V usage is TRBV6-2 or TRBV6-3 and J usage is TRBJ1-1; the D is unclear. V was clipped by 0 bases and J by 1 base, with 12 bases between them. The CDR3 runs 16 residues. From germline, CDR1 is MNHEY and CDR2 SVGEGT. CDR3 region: CASSYSAGVQNTEAFF. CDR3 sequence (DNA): TGTGCCAGCAGTTACTCGGCAGGAGTTCAGAACACTGAAGCTTTCTTT.

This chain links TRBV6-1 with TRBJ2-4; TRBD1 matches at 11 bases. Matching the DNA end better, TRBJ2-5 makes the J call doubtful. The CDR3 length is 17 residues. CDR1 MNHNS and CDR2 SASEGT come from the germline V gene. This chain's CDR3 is CASSLSGTGGVQETQYF. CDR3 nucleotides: TGTGCCAGCAGCTTGTCCGGGACAGGGGGAGTCCAAGAGACCCAGTACTTC.

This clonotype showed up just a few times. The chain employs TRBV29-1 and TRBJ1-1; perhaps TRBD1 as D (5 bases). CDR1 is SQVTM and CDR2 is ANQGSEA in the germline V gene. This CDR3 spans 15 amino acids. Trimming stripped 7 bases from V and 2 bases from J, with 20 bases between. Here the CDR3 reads CSALKRAGKNTEAFF. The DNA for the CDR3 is TGCAGCGCCCTAAAGAGGGCAGGGAAAAACACTGAAGCTTTCTTT.

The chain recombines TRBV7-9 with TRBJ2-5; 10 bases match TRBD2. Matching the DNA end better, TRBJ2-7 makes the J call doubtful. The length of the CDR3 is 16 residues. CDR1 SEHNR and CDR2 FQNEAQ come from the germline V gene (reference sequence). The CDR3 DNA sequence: TGTGCCAGCAGCGGTTTTCAGCGGGAGGGCCTGTACGAGCAGTACTTC. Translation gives CASSGFQREGLYEQYF.

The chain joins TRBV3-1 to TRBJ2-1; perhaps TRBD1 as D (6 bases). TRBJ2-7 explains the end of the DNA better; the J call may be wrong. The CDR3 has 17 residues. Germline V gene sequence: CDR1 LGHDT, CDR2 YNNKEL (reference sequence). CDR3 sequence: CASSQDDRLLLGNEQYF. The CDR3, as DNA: TGTGCCAGCAGCCAAGATGACAGGCTACTCCTAGGCAATGAGCAGTACTTC.

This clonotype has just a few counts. The CDR3 loop reads CASSLTGKNGELFF. The DNA for the CDR3 is TGTGCCAGCAGCTTAACTGGGAAAAACGGGGAGCTGTTTTTT. The genes are TRBV7-3 and TRBJ2-2; D unclear. Germline V CDR1 and CDR2: SGHTA, FQGTGA. The CDR3 runs to 14 residues. With 0 bases removed from V and 7 bases from J, the gap between germline ends came to 9 bases.

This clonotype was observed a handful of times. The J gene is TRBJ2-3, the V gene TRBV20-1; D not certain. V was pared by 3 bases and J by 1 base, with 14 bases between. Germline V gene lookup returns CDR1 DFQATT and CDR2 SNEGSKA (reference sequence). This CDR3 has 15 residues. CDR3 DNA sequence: TGCAGTGCTAGCGGTCGTTTCCTGGGCACAGATACGCAGTATTTT. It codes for CSASGRFLGTDTQYF.

The CDR3 is CASSLKFGTGELFF. CDR3 in DNA: TGCGCCAGCAGCTTGAAGTTCGGCACCGGGGAGCTGTTTTTT. The chain combines TRBV5-1 with TRBJ2-2, with D uncertain. Trimming pared 1 base from V and 4 bases from J, leaving 8 bases between. The CDR3 is made up of 14 amino acids. Germline values: CDR1 SGHRS, CDR2 YFSETQ. The full variable domain, rest sourced from reference TRBV5-1 and TRBJ2-2, is KAGVTQTPRYLIKTRGQQVTLSCSPISGHRSVSWYQQTPGQGLQFLFEYFSETQRNKGNFPGRFSGRQFSNSRSEMNVSTLELGDSALYLCASSLKFGTGELFFGEGSRLTVL.

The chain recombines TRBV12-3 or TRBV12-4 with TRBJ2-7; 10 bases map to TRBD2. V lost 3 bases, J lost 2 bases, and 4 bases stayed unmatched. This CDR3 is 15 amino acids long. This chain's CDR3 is CASSFWTSGTYEQYF. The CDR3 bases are TGTGCCAGCAGTTTCTGGACTAGCGGAACCTACGAGCAGTACTTC.

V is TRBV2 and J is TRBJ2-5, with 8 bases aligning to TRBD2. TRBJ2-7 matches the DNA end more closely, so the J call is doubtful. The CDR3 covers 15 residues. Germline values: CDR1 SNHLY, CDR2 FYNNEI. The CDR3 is CASSGLTGGWLEQYF. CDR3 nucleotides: TGTGCCAGCAGTGGACTCACGGGAGGGTGGCTCGAGCAGTACTTC.

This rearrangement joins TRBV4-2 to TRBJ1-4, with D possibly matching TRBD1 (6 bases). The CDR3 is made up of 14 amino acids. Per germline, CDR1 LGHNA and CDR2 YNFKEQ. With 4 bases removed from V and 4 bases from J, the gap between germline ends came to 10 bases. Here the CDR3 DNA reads TGTGCCAGCAGCCGGACAGCCAGTAATGAAAAACTGTTTTTT. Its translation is CASSRTASNEKLFF.